This TCR beta chain was captured by sequencing in a study of human T cells and chemical hapten exposure. Study background: DPC 0.01% went on the upper back by patch test, with reading at 6 days.

Indicated time point: patch test 1, 2 weeks after DPC sensitization. Treatment noted: therapeutic diphenylcyclopropenone sensitization with weekly scalp DPC. On this clonotype itself: What it binds is unknown.

Study findings and constraints: DPC sensitization left the count of TCRs above 1 in 1000 unchanged.

TCRdb processed the RACE reads anew with MiXCR; each CDR3 protein has one entry. Of about 100,000 distinct CDR3 sequences listed, 10% were seen once; the top ten hold less than 2.5%. CDR3 length equals 14 residues. V shed 2 bases and J shed 5 bases, with 13 bases lying between them. Germline CDR1 is SGDLS and CDR2 is YYNGEE. This TCR was recovered from a middle-aged man with alopecia areata. Some clones in this sample may be carry-over from other donors' samples. The chain employs TRBV9 and TRBJ2-5, with D perhaps TRBD1 (6 bases). The sample here was whole blood, taken in connection with sensitization to the hapten diphenylcyclopropenone (DPC). The CDR3 nucleotides read TGTGCCAGCAGCGTCGCTGGACAGAGGGAGACCCAGTACTTC. Protein sequence: CASSVAGQRETQYF.